Sequencing of this T cell receptor beta chain was carried out in a study of Ad26.COV2.S vaccination and SARS-CoV-2 variants. Study-wide results and limits: Spike-specific responses of CD8+ and CD4+ T cells were reported to display substantial breadth after vaccination.

Produced via immunoSEQ multiplex PCR; TCRdb's table is partial and in-frame only. Of around 340,000 clones in the sample, 80% to 90% were seen once. Treatment noted: 19 received Ad26.COV2.S at low or high dose, single or two shots; several received placebo; per-sample allocation not given. Samples analyzed were those drawn on day 63 after the first vaccine or placebo injection. Comment on this clone: The antigen remains undetermined.

From germline, CDR1 is GTSNPN and CDR2 SVGIG (reference sequence). CDR3 size: 13 residues. V was pared by 1 base and J by 7 bases, with 13 bases between. Sequences were derived from peripheral blood, sampled in a trial of Ad26.COV2.S vaccine versus placebo. This clonotype was obtained from a person aged 18-60 years who received the Ad26.COV2.S COVID-19 vaccine or a placebo. The chain employs TRBV30 and TRBJ1-1; D is unclear. This CDR3 reads CAWSATLTSEAFF. Here the CDR3 DNA reads TGTGCCTGGAGTGCCACCCTAACTAGTGAAGCTTTCTTT.